This T cell receptor beta chain stems from a study of blood T cell repertoires in COVID-19 (TCRdb year 2020). Regarding the study in general: Samples covering the acute and convalescent phases of COVID-19 were provided by collaborators in the United States, Italy and Spain. The prospective study material was composed of cDNA or gDNA derived from T cells, B-cell-depleted T cells, or PBMCs. Deeply sampled blood TCRbeta repertoires from subjects exposed to, actively infected with, or recovered from COVID-19 were included in the dataset. A freely available public database, intended as a resource for researchers studying the immune response to SARS-CoV-2, is where the repertoires were released. The samples were drawn from the first 160 participants of the ongoing ImmuneRACE study and from over 950 subjects provided by 6 global collaborators. Nearly every sample came with metadata listing a de-identified subject ID, COVID-19 status, age in years and sex. Where available, HLA class I and class II types were obtained from metadata supplied by the sample provider rather than from assay-based typing.

Whole blood was collected in K2EDTA tubes by collaborating institutions according to the institutions' own protocols. For TCRbeta analysis, collaborators shipped samples as frozen whole blood, isolated PBMCs, or DNA extracted from either of those sample types. TCRbeta CDR3 regions were amplified from genomic DNA by means of the immunoSEQ Assay, a bias-controlled multiplex PCR. The published analysis was carried out like this. The number of nucleated cells in each sample was estimated from the amplification of reference gene primers within the assay. To quantify the absolute abundance of each unique TCRbeta CDR3 rearrangement, sequence reads were collapsed and filtered. For each sample, productive Simpson clonality was calculated as the square root of Simpson's diversity index over productive rearrangements. The clones in this table, taken by TCRdb from immuneACCESS, are in-frame only. Not every clone is retained; where verified, under half of the shortfall comes from an unresolved V gene, and the cause of the rest is unknown. V and J calls plus clone size are reproduced from that table; the DNA served to infer D and trimming. In this sample the table shows roughly 230,000 clones, around 85% of which occur a single time. Approximately 8.7% of the sample goes to the ten largest clones.

As concerns this clone: Its specific antigen is unknown. No much larger clone is present one base from it, and per-base qualities are unavailable.

On the study overall, not on this receptor specifically: The quantity of clinical and demographic metadata differed by source and by participant and was supplied without curation.

The junction carries 12 bases between V and J, which are trimmed by 8 bases and 4 bases respectively. The germline V gene (reference sequence) yields MNHEY for CDR1 and SMNVEV for CDR2. The CDR3 numbers 12 residues from cysteine through phenylalanine. The kept DNA is CDR3 alone, 36 bases in frame from the first base. The source of this sequence is a woman older than 75 with acute or convalescent COVID-19. The chain uses TRBV27 and TRBJ2-7; the D segment could be TRBD1, given 6 matching bases. Sequencing was performed on peripheral blood. The CDR3 region reads CASHGQTYEQYF. The DNA sequence reads TGTGCCAGCCACGGACAGACATACGAGCAGTACTTC.